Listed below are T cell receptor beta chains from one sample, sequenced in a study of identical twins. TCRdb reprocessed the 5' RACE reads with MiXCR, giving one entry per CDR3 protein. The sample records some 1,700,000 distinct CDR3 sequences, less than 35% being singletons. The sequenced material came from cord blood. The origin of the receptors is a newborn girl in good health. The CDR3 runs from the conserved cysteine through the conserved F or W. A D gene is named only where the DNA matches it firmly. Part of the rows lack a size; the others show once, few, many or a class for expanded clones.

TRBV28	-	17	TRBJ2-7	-	TGTGCCAGCAGTTTATGGGGCGGGACATCAACCGCCTACGAGCAGTACTTC	CASSLWGGTSTAYEQYF
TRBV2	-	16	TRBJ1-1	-	TGTGCCAGCAGTGAAGTCAGGGGACTAATGAACACTGAAGCTTTCTTT	CASSEVRGLMNTEAFF
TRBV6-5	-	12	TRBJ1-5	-	TGTGCCAGCAGGAGTAGCAATCAGCCCCAGCATTTT	CASRSSNQPQHF
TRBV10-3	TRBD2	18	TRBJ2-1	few	TGTGCCATCAGTGAGTCGTTTAGCGGGGGGTACTCCTACAATGAGCAGTTCTTC	CAISESFSGGYSYNEQFF
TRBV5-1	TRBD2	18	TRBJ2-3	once	TGCGCCAGCAGCTTGGGATCCCATGCGGGAGGGTCTACAGATACGCAGTATTTT	CASSLGSHAGGSTDTQYF
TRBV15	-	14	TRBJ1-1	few	TGTGCCACCAGCAGAGGACTTGAGAACACTGAAGCTTTCTTT	CATSRGLENTEAFF
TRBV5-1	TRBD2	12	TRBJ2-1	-	TGCGCCAGCAGCTTGTCCAGCGGGAGGTCGTTCTTC	CASSLSSGRSFF
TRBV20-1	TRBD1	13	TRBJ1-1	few	TGTAGTGCTAGAAGGGGGCTGGACACTGAAGCTTTCTTT	CSARRGLDTEAFF
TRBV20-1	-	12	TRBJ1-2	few	TGCAGTGCTAGAGATCGGCGGGCTGGCTACACCTTC	CSARDRRAGYTF
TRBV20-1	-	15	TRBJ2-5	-	TGCAGTGCGGGAAGGGTCCAGGGCCTTCAAGAGACCCAGTACTTC	CSAGRVQGLQETQYF
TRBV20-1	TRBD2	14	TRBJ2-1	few	TGCAGTGCCCAAGGGCTAGCGGGAGTGCTTGAGCAGTTCTTC	CSAQGLAGVLEQFF
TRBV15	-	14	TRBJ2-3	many	TGTGCCACCAAGGTTGGAGTAAGCACAGATACGCAGTATTTT	CATKVGVSTDTQYF
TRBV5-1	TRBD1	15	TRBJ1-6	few	TGCGCCAGCAGCTTGGGACAGGGATTTGATTCACCCCTCCACTTT	CASSLGQGFDSPLHF
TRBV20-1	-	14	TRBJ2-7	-	TGCAGTGCTAGAGCCACCTGCAGGTCCCCCGAGCAGTACTTC	CSARATCRSPEQYF
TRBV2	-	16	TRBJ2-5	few	TGTGCCAGCAGTGAAATTGTTTTGGGGTCCCAAGAGACCCAGTACTTC	CASSEIVLGSQETQYF
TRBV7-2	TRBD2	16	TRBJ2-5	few	TGTGCCAGCAGCTCCGGACTAGCGGGAGCCCAAGAGACCCAGTACTTC	CASSSGLAGAQETQYF
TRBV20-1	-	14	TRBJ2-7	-	TGCAGTGCCTACCACAGTATAGGGTTCTACGAGCAGTACTTC	CSAYHSIGFYEQYF
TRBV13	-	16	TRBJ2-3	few	TGTGCCAGCAGCCGGCGCCGGGACGGAAACACAGATACGCAGTATTTT	CASSRRRDGNTDTQYF
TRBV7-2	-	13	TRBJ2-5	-	TGTGCCAGCAGCTTCGTCAGAATGGAGACCCAGTACTTC	CASSFVRMETQYF
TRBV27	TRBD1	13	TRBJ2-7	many	TGTGCCAGCAGACGGACAGGGGGCTACGAGCAGTACTTC	CASRRTGGYEQYF
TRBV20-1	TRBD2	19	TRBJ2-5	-	TGCAGTGCTAGAGATCTCCGGACTAGCGGGAGAGGGGCCCAAGAGACCCAGTACTTC	CSARDLRTSGRGAQETQYF
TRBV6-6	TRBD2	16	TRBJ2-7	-	TGTGCCAGCAGTTACCCCAGCGGACTAGGAAGGTACGAGCAGTACTTC	CASSYPSGLGRYEQYF
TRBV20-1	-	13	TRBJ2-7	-	TGCAGTGCTAGACAGGGTGGACAATACGAGCAGTACTTC	CSARQGGQYEQYF
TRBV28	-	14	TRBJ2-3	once	TGTGCCAGCAGCAGCCCTGAAACCGCAGATACGCAGTATTTT	CASSSPETADTQYF
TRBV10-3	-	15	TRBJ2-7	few	TGTGCCATCAGTGAAAAACCGAAGAAGTCGGGTGAGCAGTACTTC	CAISEKPKKSGEQYF
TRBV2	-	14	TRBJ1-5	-	TGTGCCAGCAGTGAAACCATCGGGGCCCAGCCCCAGCATTTT	CASSETIGAQPQHF
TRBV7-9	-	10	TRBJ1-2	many	TGTGCCAGCAGTCTGGATGGCTACACCTTC	CASSLDGYTF
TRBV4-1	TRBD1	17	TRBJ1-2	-	TGCGCCAGCAGCCAAACAGGGACAGGGGCCTTCAACTATGGCTACACCTTC	CASSQTGTGAFNYGYTF
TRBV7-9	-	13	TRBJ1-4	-	TGTGCCAGCAGCCAGGGAAGCGATGAAAAACTGTTTTTT	CASSQGSDEKLFF
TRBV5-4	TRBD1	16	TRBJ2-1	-	TGTGCCAGCAGCGCCAGGGCCGGGACAGCATACAATGAGCAGTTCTTC	CASSARAGTAYNEQFF
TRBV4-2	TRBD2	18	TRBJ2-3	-	TGTGCCAGCAGCCCTAGACTAGCGGGAGGGCTCCGCACAGATACGCAGTATTTT	CASSPRLAGGLRTDTQYF
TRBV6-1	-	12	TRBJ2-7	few	TGTGCCAGCATCGGATGGGGGAATGAGCAGTACTTC	CASIGWGNEQYF
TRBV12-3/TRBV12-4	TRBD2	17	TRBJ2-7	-	TGTGCCAGCAGTCCCCCGCGAGGGCTAGCGGTCTCCTACGAGCAGTACTTC	CASSPPRGLAVSYEQYF
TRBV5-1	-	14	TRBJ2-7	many	TGCGCCAGCAGCTTGGGACAGGGAGGCTACGAGCAGTACTTC	CASSLGQGGYEQYF
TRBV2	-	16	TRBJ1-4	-	TGTGCCAGCAGTGGGGCAATACTCCAAAGTGGTGAAAAACTGTTTTTT	CASSGAILQSGEKLFF
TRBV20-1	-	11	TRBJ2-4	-	TGCAGTGCTAGCTCTAGAGGGGAGCAGTACTTC	CSASSRGEQYF
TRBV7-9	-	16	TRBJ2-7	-	TGTGCCAGCAGCTTAGGGGACTTCGTTCGTTCCTACGAGCAGTACTTC	CASSLGDFVRSYEQYF
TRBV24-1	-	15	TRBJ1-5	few	TGTGCCACCAGTGACGCGACGGATAGCAATCAGCCCCAGCATTTT	CATSDATDSNQPQHF
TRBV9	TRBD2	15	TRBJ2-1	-	TGTGCCAGCAGCGTAGGCGGGAGGAGTCACAATGAGCAGTTCTTC	CASSVGGRSHNEQFF
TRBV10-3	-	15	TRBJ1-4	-	TGTGCCATCAGTGAAGACTGGCCCCGAACCGAAAAACTGTTTTTT	CAISEDWPRTEKLFF
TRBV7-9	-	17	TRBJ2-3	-	TGTGCCAGCAGCCCGCCCTTGGCTAGCATGGAGACAGATACGCAGTATTTT	CASSPPLASMETDTQYF
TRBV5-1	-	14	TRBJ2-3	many	TGCGCCAGCAGCTTCCGGGGGCCGACAGATACGCAGTATTTT	CASSFRGPTDTQYF
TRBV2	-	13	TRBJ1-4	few	TGTGCCAGCAGTGTGGTCCCCATCGAAAAACTGTTTTTT	CASSVVPIEKLFF
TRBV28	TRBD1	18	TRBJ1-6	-	TGTGCCAGCAGTTCGACGACTGACAGGGTGGCCCATAATTCACCCCTCCACTTT	CASSSTTDRVAHNSPLHF
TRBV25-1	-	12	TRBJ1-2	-	TGTGCCAGCAGTGAATGGGGGGTGGGCTACACCTTC	CASSEWGVGYTF
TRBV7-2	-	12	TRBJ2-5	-	TGTGCCAGCTGCCCTCAGGGGGAGACCCAGTACTTC	CASCPQGETQYF
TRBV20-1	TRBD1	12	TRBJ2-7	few	TGCAGTGCTCCCAGGGGGTACTACGAGCAGTACTTC	CSAPRGYYEQYF
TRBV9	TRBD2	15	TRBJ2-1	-	TGTGCCAGCAGCCCAGCGGGGTTCCACTACAATGAGCAGTTCTTC	CASSPAGFHYNEQFF
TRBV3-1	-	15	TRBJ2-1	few	TGTGCCAGCAGCCAAAGGACTACCCTTGACAATGAGCAGTTCTTC	CASSQRTTLDNEQFF
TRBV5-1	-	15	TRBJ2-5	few	TGCGCCAGCAGCTTGTCGACCGGGCCTCAAGAGACCCAGTACTTC	CASSLSTGPQETQYF
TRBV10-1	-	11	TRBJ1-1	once	TGCGCCAGCAGTGATGCCGGGGAAGCTTTCTTT	CASSDAGEAFF
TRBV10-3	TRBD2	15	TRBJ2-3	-	TGTGCCATCACGTCTAGCGGGCCCTACACAGATACGCAGTATTTT	CAITSSGPYTDTQYF
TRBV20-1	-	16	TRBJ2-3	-	TGCAGTGTTAGAGTCGGGACGGGACCTAGCACAGATACGCAGTATTTT	CSVRVGTGPSTDTQYF